This T cell receptor beta chain was profiled in a study of blood T cell repertoires in COVID-19. Overall study: COVID-19 samples collected from the United States, Italy and Spain covered acute and convalescent phases. T cells, B-cell-depleted T cells, or PBMCs provided the cDNA or gDNA that served as material.

While infection was still active, Seattle patients were enrolled and then followed longitudinally. This clone was found a few times. Using immunoSEQ multiplex PCR, the repertoire was profiled, and TCRdb retains in-frame clones only, with some absent. The profile covers under 250,000 clones, with approximately 85% appearing a single time and about 5.1% taken by the ten largest. The TCR originated in a man in his fifties or sixties with COVID-19, enrolled during active disease. What was sequenced was peripheral blood.

The chain's CDR3 is CASSEIPRGGVLTNEQFF. The CDR3 DNA is TGTGCCAGCAGCGAGATCCCTAGAGGGGGGGTCCTAACTAATGAGCAGTTCTTC. The chain is built from TRBV9 and TRBJ2-1; tentative D call: TRBD2 (7 bases). The CDR3 runs 18 residues. The V gene lost 3 bases and the J gene lost 7 bases, with 26 bases spanning the gap. Germline V gene sequence: CDR1 SGDLS, CDR2 YYNGEE. The complete variable domain, with remaining parts taken from reference TRBV9 and TRBJ2-1, reads DSGVTQTPKHLITATGQRVTLRCSPRSGDLSVYWYQQSLDQGLQFLIQYYNGEERAKGNILERFSAQQFPDLHSELNLSSLELGDSALYFCASSEIPRGGVLTNEQFFGPGTRLTVL.